Listed here are 9 T cell receptor beta chains from one sample, sequenced in a study of PD-1 blockade in classical Hodgkin lymphoma. Sequenced by immunoSEQ multiplex PCR; TCRdb stores in-frame clones only, minus some. In the table there are about 85,000 clones, around 90% of which are singletons. Every patient experienced relapse after autologous stem cell transplantation, and brentuximab vedotin exposure varied. The specimen comprised peripheral blood mononuclear cells (PBMCs), sampled before the second cycle of nivolumab. These TCRs come from a human donor with classical Hodgkin lymphoma.

The rearrangement joins TRBV5-1 to TRBJ2-1, with D possibly TRBD2 on 5 matching bases. V was pared by 4 bases and J by 1 base, with 15 bases between. Germline V gene sequence: CDR1 SGHRS, CDR2 YFSETQ. The CDR3 sequence is 16 residues long. The CDR3 region has the DNA TGCGCCAGCAGCAGGACGGGATCGGAGTCCTACAATGAGCAGTTCTTC. Translated, it gives CASSRTGSESYNEQFF.

The rearrangement uses TRBV6-4 and TRBJ2-1; D is tentatively TRBD1 or TRBD2 (6 bases each). From germline, CDR1 is MRHNA and CDR2 SNTAGT. Trimming stripped 2 bases from V and 3 bases from J, with 11 bases between. The CDR3 extends over 15 amino acids. The DNA for the CDR3 is TGTGCCAGCAGTGACGGCAGGGGAGGCTACAATGAGCAGTTCTTC. This codes for CASSDGRGGYNEQFF.

The chain uses TRBV6-1 and TRBJ2-5; TRBD1 is a possible D gene (6 bases). The J call is doubtful: the DNA matches TRBJ2-7 better. Germline lookup yields CDR1 MNHNS and CDR2 SASEGT. The CDR3 totals 15 residues. CDR3 residues: CASRGPGTNTYEQYF. The CDR3 region has the DNA TGTGCCAGCAGGGGGCCCGGGACAAATACCTACGAGCAGTACTTC.

The CDR3 loop is CASSLKGLELAGDNEQFF. DNA of the CDR3: TGTGCCAGCAGCTTAAAGGGACTTGAACTAGCGGGGGACAATGAGCAGTTCTTC. The genes are TRBV7-6 and TRBJ2-1, with 11 positions matching TRBD2. This CDR3 region has 18 residues. Germline CDR1 and CDR2: SGHVS and FNYEAQ. Losses at the gene ends were 2 bases for V and 5 bases for J; bases not matched to a gene: 11.

The chain has TRBV28 and TRBJ1-1; D unclear. This CDR3 is 13 amino acids long. Germline CDR1 is MDHEN and CDR2 is SYDVKM. The germline V and J ends were trimmed by 6 bases and 5 bases, with 13 bases remaining between them. The CDR3 reads CASRGSRNTEAFF. Here the CDR3 DNA reads TGTGCCAGCAGGGGGAGTCGGAATACTGAAGCTTTCTTT.

The chain combines TRBV18 with TRBJ2-7, with TRBD2 identical over 9 bases. The germline V gene encodes CDR1 KGHSH and CDR2 LQKENI. This CDR3 comprises 17 residues. V lost 3 bases, J lost 1 base, and 10 bases stayed unmatched. The CDR3 coding sequence is TGTGCCAGCTCACCTCCGACTAGCGGAGGCTGGTCCTACGAGCAGTACTTC. The encoded protein is CASSPPTSGGWSYEQYF.

The rearrangement links TRBV4-1 to TRBJ2-7; 10 positions match TRBD2. The CDR3 runs to 16 residues. V lost 4 bases, J lost 4 bases, and 10 bases stayed unmatched. The germline CDR1 and CDR2 sequences are MGHRA and YSYEKL. CDR3 in DNA: TGCGCCAGCAGCCCGATTCAGCGGGAGGGCCGTTACGAGCAGTACTTC. Residues: CASSPIQREGRYEQYF.

The rearrangement links TRBV5-6 to TRBJ2-5, with 7 bases aligning to TRBD1. The germline V gene encodes CDR1 SGHDT and CDR2 YYEEEE. V shed 4 bases, J shed 2 bases, and the junction held 8 bases outside the gene matches. The length of the CDR3 is 15 residues. The CDR3: CASSPVGTEQETQYF. The CDR3 DNA sequence: TGTGCCAGCAGCCCTGTCGGGACAGAGCAAGAGACCCAGTACTTC.

V and J are TRBV11-3 and TRBJ2-1, with 11 positions matching TRBD2. V shed 6 bases, J shed 0 bases, and the junction held 7 bases outside the gene matches. The CDR3 spans 17 residues. Germline V lookup: CDR1 SGHNT, CDR2 YENEEA. In DNA form, the CDR3 reads TGTGCCAGCAGTCCCTTAGCGGGAGGGCTCTCCTACAATGAGCAGTTCTTC. This codes for CASSPLAGGLSYNEQFF.